The 30 T cell receptor beta chains listed next were all sequenced from one sample in a study of vaccination and CD4 T cells after COVID-19. These receptors are not linked to any known antigen. Treatment of the sample: approximately 9-day PBMC culture with coronavirus spike peptide pools or control peptides (ViraFEST assay). Cultured CD4+ T cells had their DNA profiled by the Oncomine TCR Beta short-read assay. Each CDR3 protein is one row after TCRdb ran MiXCR on the PCR reads. The repertoire has 15,000 or so distinct CDR3 sequences, approximately 29% of them found once; the top ten carry 15% to 20%. The material sequenced was cultured CD4+ T cells from blood. Source of these receptors: a human donor with COVID-19.

A few counts support this clonotype. V is TRBV6-1 and J is TRBJ2-3, with 7 bases lining up with TRBD2. V trimming: 5 bases; J trimming: 2 bases; junction bases outside the gene matches: 4. This CDR3 has 14 residues. The germline CDR1 and CDR2 sequences are MNHNS and SASEGT. Here the CDR3 reads CASSRRGITDTQYF. In DNA, the CDR3 is TGTGCCAGCAGTCGGCGGGGGATCACAGATACGCAGTATTTT.

This clonotype was detected a few times. In DNA, the CDR3 is TGTGCCAGTAGTGAGACAGGGAGGAGAATAGAGACCCAGTACTTC. Its translation is CASSETGRRIETQYF. The chain employs TRBV19 and TRBJ2-5, with D perhaps TRBD1 (7 bases). CDR1 is LNHDA and CDR2 is SQIVND in the germline V gene (reference sequence). The length of the CDR3 is 15 residues. Trimming left V 5 bases short and J 4 bases short, with 17 bases between.

The chain has TRBV6-4 and TRBJ2-3; D is uncertain. V dropped 6 bases and J dropped 0 bases, with 13 bases sitting between them. This CDR3 spans 15 amino acids. From germline, CDR1 is MRHNA and CDR2 SNTAGT. CDR3 region: CASSAELVSTDTQYF. The DNA for the CDR3 is TGTGCCAGCAGCGCGGAGCTCGTAAGCACAGATACGCAGTATTTT.

This clonotype was seen a handful of times. The gene calls are TRBV19 and TRBJ2-5, with 8 bases matching TRBD1. CDR3 length: 14 residues. Germline assignment: CDR1 LNHDA and CDR2 SQIVND (reference sequence). Trimming at V came to 6 bases and at J to 7 bases, leaving 10 bases not matched to a gene. Here the CDR3 reads CASSDRGYEGTQYF. The CDR3 DNA follows: TGTGCCAGTAGCGACAGGGGATATGAGGGGACCCAGTACTTC.

The chain couples TRBV6-2 or TRBV6-3 to TRBJ1-6; the match to TRBD1 covers 9 bases. The V gene's germline CDR1 is MNHEY and CDR2 SVGEGT. V shed 5 bases and J 8 bases; nucleotides not matched to a gene: 10. The CDR3 runs 16 residues. This CDR3 reads CASSPGSGQGYSPLHF. CDR3 nucleotide sequence: TGTGCCAGCAGTCCCGGATCGGGACAGGGTTATTCACCCCTCCACTTT.

Concerning this clonotype itself: This likely comes from a read error, as the CDR3 has no conserved phenylalanine or tryptophan at its end. This CDR3 reads CASSAITDTQYC. CDR3 DNA: TGTGCCAGCAGCGCGATCACAGATACGCAGTATTGT. V is TRBV7-2 and J is TRBJ2-3; D unclear. The germline V gene encodes CDR1 SGHTA and CDR2 FQGNSA. The V end was cut by 5 bases, the J end by 2 bases, with 5 bases between. This CDR3 region has 12 residues.

This chain links TRBV11-1 with TRBJ2-5; D gene uncertain. Germline-derived CDR1 and CDR2 are SGHAT and FQDESV (reference sequence). The V and J ends lost 3 bases and 3 bases respectively, with 8 bases between them. The CDR3 runs to 13 residues. As DNA, the CDR3 is TGTGCCAGCAGCTTTGAAAGGAAAGAGACCCAGTACTTC. This encodes CASSFERKETQYF.

The chain employs TRBV5-8 and TRBJ1-4; possible D gene TRBD1, 5 bases. This CDR3 has 17 amino acids. Germline V gene sequence: CDR1 SGHTS, CDR2 YDEGEE. Trimming shortened V by 4 bases and J by 7 bases, and 23 bases separated the two germline ends. CDR3 DNA: TGTGCCAGCAGCCCGGACGGAGCCGCACGGGGCGTTGAAAAACTGTTTTTT. As protein: CASSPDGAARGVEKLFF.

The chain has TRBV7-2 and TRBJ2-7; 7 bases match TRBD1. After removal of 3 bases from V and 4 bases from J, the junction contained 9 bases not matched to a gene. The CDR3 consists of 15 residues. From germline, CDR1 is SGHTA and CDR2 FQGNSA. The CDR3, as DNA: TGTGCCAGCAGCTTTATGGGCAGGGGGAAATACGAGCAGTACTTC. This translates into CASSFMGRGKYEQYF.

The rearrangement joins TRBV28 to TRBJ2-5, with D unresolved. The CDR3 runs to 12 residues. The germline gives CDR1 MDHEN, CDR2 SYDVKM. V lost 5 bases and J lost 6, with 10 bases in between. CDR3 coding DNA: TGTGCCAGCAGTATCGTTGGAAAGACCCAGTACTTC. Protein sequence: CASSIVGKTQYF.

The chain is built from TRBV5-1 and TRBJ2-1, with 11 bases fitting TRBD2. The trim removed 5 bases at V and 3 bases at J, leaving 1 base unmatched. Per the germline V gene, CDR1 is SGHRS and CDR2 is YFSETQ. The CDR3 consists of 14 residues. As DNA, the CDR3 is TGCGCCAGCAGGGGACTAGCGGTCTACAATGAGCAGTTCTTC. As protein: CASRGLAVYNEQFF.

This clonotype was counted only a few times. The rearrangement uses TRBV6-1 and TRBJ2-5; TRBD2 agrees at 10 bases. The ends lost 10 bases at V and 5 bases at J; junction bases unmatched: 10. CDR1 is MNHNS, CDR2 SASEGT, per germline. This CDR3 spans 14 amino acids. CDR3 sequence: CATLLLAGRETQYF. The CDR3 nucleotides read TGTGCCACCCTTTTACTAGCGGGACGGGAGACCCAGTACTTC.

The chain recombines TRBV5-4 with TRBJ2-5; 7 bases line up with TRBD1. CDR1 SGHNT and CDR2 YYREEE come from the germline V gene (reference sequence). V shed 3 bases and J 2 bases; nucleotides not matched to a gene: 4. CDR3 size: 14 residues. CDR3 in DNA: TGTGCCAGCAGCTACCGGGACAGACAAGAGACCCAGTACTTC. Translating gives CASSYRDRQETQYF.

By share, this clonotype ranks as medium-sized. The chain recombines TRBV11-2 with TRBJ1-1, with 9 bases aligning to TRBD1. This CDR3 is 14 amino acids long. The V gene's germline CDR1 is SGHAT and CDR2 FQNNGV. V trimming: 5 bases; J trimming: 1 base; junction bases outside the gene matches: 2. The DNA for the CDR3 is TGTGCCAGCAGCCTGGGACAGGGGAACACTGAAGCTTTCTTT. This translates into CASSLGQGNTEAFF.

As DNA, the CDR3 is TGCAGTGCCATCCCGACGGGTACTAATGAAAAACTGTTTTTT. It encodes CSAIPTGTNEKLFF. The chain carries TRBV20-1 and TRBJ1-4; D is unclear. CDR1 DFQATT and CDR2 SNEGSKA come from the germline V gene (reference sequence). V was pared by 6 bases and J by 2 bases, with 13 bases between. The CDR3 loop spans 14 amino acids.

The chain recombines TRBV6-1 with TRBJ1-4; D remains ambiguous. The CDR3 covers 11 residues. Trimming left V 5 bases short and J 6 bases short, with 4 bases between. CDR1 is MNHNS and CDR2 is SASEGT in the germline V gene. As DNA, the CDR3 is TGTGCCAGCAGTACTTATGAAAAACTGTTTTTT. Protein sequence: CASSTYEKLFF.

The chain joins TRBV7-3 to TRBJ1-6; D unclear. The CDR3 sequence is 12 residues long. In germline, CDR1 is SGHTA, CDR2 FQGTGA. V lost 2 bases to trimming and J lost 18 bases, with 14 bases between them. CDR3 bases: TGTGCCAGCAGCTTAGAGGGCCCAGCAACCCACTTT. It is translated as CASSLEGPATHF.

This chain's CDR3 is CASSPEGGAGTDTQYF. CDR3 sequence (DNA): TGCGCCAGCAGCCCGGAGGGGGGGGCCGGCACAGATACGCAGTATTTT. V usage is TRBV5-1 and J usage is TRBJ2-3; the D gene is possibly TRBD2 (7 bases). Germline values: CDR1 SGHRS, CDR2 YFSETQ. Between the trimmed V and J ends, which lost 4 bases and 1 base, there was a span of 16 bases. The CDR3 contains 16 residues.

J is TRBJ1-1 and V is TRBV4-1, with a possible D match to TRBD1 (5 bases). The CDR3 spans 15 residues. Looked up from germline, CDR1 is MGHRA and CDR2 is YSYEKL. V was clipped by 2 bases and J by 6 bases, with 16 bases between them. CDR3 amino acids: CASSQRIGGTAEAFF. The CDR3 DNA reads as TGCGCCAGCAGCCAACGTATTGGGGGGACGGCTGAAGCTTTCTTT.

J is TRBJ1-2 and V is TRBV6-1, with D possibly matching TRBD1 (5 bases). The CDR3 loop spans 14 amino acids. In germline, CDR1 is MNHNS, CDR2 SASEGT. Trimming removed 3 bases from V and 6 bases from J, with 14 bases in between. Here the CDR3 DNA reads TGTGCCAGCAGTGACTCCGCAGGGATGGATGGCTACACCTTC. The encoded protein is CASSDSAGMDGYTF.

V and J are TRBV20-1 and TRBJ2-1; D call uncertain. The germline V and J ends were trimmed by 3 bases and 0 bases, with 9 bases remaining between them. The length of the CDR3 is 14 residues. Germline V gives CDR1 DFQATT, CDR2 SNEGSKA (reference sequence). In DNA, the CDR3 is TGCAGTGCTAGCCGGCAGAGCTCCTACAATGAGCAGTTCTTC. Translation gives CSASRQSSYNEQFF.

The chain combines TRBV6-1 with TRBJ1-1, with D possibly TRBD1 on 6 matching bases. The CDR3 contains 14 residues. Trimming took 10 bases from V and 0 from J, leaving 15 bases between them. From germline, CDR1 is MNHNS and CDR2 SASEGT. DNA of the CDR3: TGTGCCACCGCCGGGTACAGGGTGAACACTGAAGCTTTCTTT. Encoded protein: CATAGYRVNTEAFF.

This clonotype was seen a few times. The rearrangement joins TRBV20-1 to TRBJ1-1, with a weak D call TRBD1 (6 bases). Germline-derived CDR1 and CDR2 are DFQATT and SNEGSKA (reference sequence). Trimming cost V 0 bases and J 4 bases, with 15 bases left between them. CDR3 length: 15 residues. As DNA, the CDR3 is TGCAGTGCTAGAGATCGCCCAGGGGAGTTCACTGAAGCTTTCTTT. Residues: CSARDRPGEFTEAFF.

The rearrangement uses TRBV6-5 and TRBJ1-3; TRBD1 is a possible D gene (5 bases). This CDR3 comprises 15 residues. The V end lost 4 bases, the J end lost 1 base, and 11 bases lay between the germline ends. Germline loops: CDR1 MNHEY, CDR2 SVGAGI. Here the CDR3 DNA reads TGTGCCAGCAGTTTCGAGGGGTCTTCTGGAAACACCATATATTTT. It codes for CASSFEGSSGNTIYF.

There are a few counts of this clonotype. The chain combines TRBV20-1 with TRBJ1-4; 7 bases agree with TRBD1. The V gene end was trimmed by 2 bases and the J gene end by 5 bases; junction bases not matched to a gene: 5. Germline CDR1 reads DFQATT; CDR2 reads SNEGSKA (reference sequence). This CDR3 region has 14 residues. The CDR3 sequence is CSARRRGSNEKLFF. CDR3 sequence (DNA): TGCAGTGCTAGACGCAGGGGGTCGAATGAAAAACTGTTTTTT.

V is TRBV11-3 and J is TRBJ2-3; D is unclear. Germline V gene data show CDR1 as SGHNT and CDR2 as YENEEA. This CDR3 contains 12 residues. Deletions cut 2 bases from V and 4 bases from J, with 4 bases between. The CDR3 nucleotides are TGTGCCAGCAGCTTACGGTCAGATACGCAGTATTTT. This translates into CASSLRSDTQYF.

This clonotype was seen once. The V call is TRBV11-2, the J call TRBJ1-4; 8 positions match TRBD1. The CDR3 contains 15 residues. Germline V gene sequence: CDR1 SGHAT, CDR2 FQNNGV. V trimming: 5 bases; J trimming: 7 bases; junction bases outside the gene matches: 9. The CDR3 DNA reads as TGTGCCAGCAGCCCGAAGACAGGGGTGGGTGAAAAACTGTTTTTT. It specifies CASSPKTGVGEKLFF.

The chain carries TRBV5-6 and TRBJ2-5, with a possible D match to TRBD2 (6 bases). The CDR3 has 14 residues. V shed 2 bases and J shed 9 bases, with 17 bases lying between them. The V gene's germline CDR1 is SGHDT and CDR2 YYEEEE. CDR3 protein: CASSFLGSGSPQYF. CDR3 bases: TGTGCCAGCAGCTTTTTAGGTAGCGGCTCCCCCCAGTACTTC.

This clonotype was counted between two and nine times. The chain combines TRBV12-3 or TRBV12-4 with TRBJ1-3; maybe TRBD1 (6 bases). V was shortened by 5 bases and J by 8 bases, with 10 bases between the two germline ends. This CDR3 has 12 amino acids. CDR3 sequence reads: CASSPQGDTIYF. CDR3 sequence (DNA): TGTGCCAGCAGTCCACAGGGTGACACCATATATTTT.

The chain combines TRBV11-2 with TRBJ2-7; D gene unclear. CDR3 length: 13 amino acids. Germline CDR1 SGHAT, CDR2 FQNNGV. V was trimmed by 3 bases and J by 6 bases, leaving 12 bases between them. CDR3 region: CASSFRPSGEQYF. CDR3 in DNA: TGTGCCAGCAGCTTTAGGCCCTCGGGCGAGCAGTACTTC.